Listed below are T cell receptor beta chains from one sample, sequenced in a study of cytomegalovirus exposure and HLA in healthy donors. TCRdb's copy holds only in-frame clones and misses some; the assay was immunoSEQ multiplex PCR. The sample shows about 160,000 clones, roughly 75% of them seen only once. Sequences were obtained from PBMCs. These receptors were taken from a female donor in good health and CMV-seronegative. Both conserved end residues are part of each CDR3. Each record gives: V gene, CDR3 length, D gene, clone size, J gene, CDR3 DNA, CDR3 protein. D genes are given only for firm matches. Clone size is given for some rows only: seen once, a few or many times, or a class if the clone is expanded.

TRBV18	15	TRBD1	-	TRBJ2-7	TGTGCCAGCTCACCTTCCGGGACAGGGATTTACGAGCAGTACTTC	CASSPSGTGIYEQYF
TRBV28	14	-	-	TRBJ1-2	TGTGCCAGCATTCCGGGACTTACTAACTATGGCTACACCTTC	CASIPGLTNYGYTF
TRBV10-2	15	TRBD2	-	TRBJ2-3	TGCGCCAGCAGGAAACTAGCGGGGTTCACAGATACGCAGTATTTT	CASRKLAGFTDTQYF
TRBV7-2	15	-	-	TRBJ1-2	TGTGCCAGCAGCTGGGATGGGCAGGGCCCCTATGGCTACACCTTC	CASSWDGQGPYGYTF
TRBV5-6	14	-	-	TRBJ1-1	TGTGCCAGCAGCTTAGGTGGGAGGAACACTGAAGCTTTCTTT	CASSLGGRNTEAFF
TRBV6-5	13	-	-	TRBJ2-4	TGTGCCAGCCCCGACTCTCCCAAAAACATTCAGTACTTC	CASPDSPKNIQYF
TRBV21-1	16	-	-	TRBJ2-3	TGTGCCAGCAGCAAAGCAGGACGGGGATATACAGATACGCAGTATTTT	CASSKAGRGYTDTQYF
TRBV18	16	TRBD1	-	TRBJ1-3	TGTGCCAGCTCACCCAACAGGGGGCAGTCTGGAAACACCATATATTTT	CASSPNRGQSGNTIYF
TRBV5-1	15	TRBD1	-	TRBJ1-3	TGCGCCAGCAGCTTGGCGACAGGGGGAGGAAACACCATATATTTT	CASSLATGGGNTIYF
TRBV6-5	13	TRBD1	-	TRBJ1-2	TGTGCCAGCAGTTACGACAGGGCCTATGGCTACACCTTC	CASSYDRAYGYTF
TRBV5-1	14	TRBD1	-	TRBJ2-7	TGCGCCAGCAGCAAGGACAGGGGGTTATACGAGCAGTACTTC	CASSKDRGLYEQYF
TRBV15	12	-	-	TRBJ1-2	TGTGCCACCAGCAGAGATGAAGGAGACTACACCTTC	CATSRDEGDYTF
TRBV15	15	TRBD2	-	TRBJ2-1	TGTGCCACCAGCAGAGATCGCCTAGCGGGAGATGAGCAGTTCTTC	CATSRDRLAGDEQFF
TRBV27	13	-	-	TRBJ2-1	TGTGCCAGCAGTCCCGCCCAGGGGAATGAGCAGTTCTTC	CASSPAQGNEQFF
TRBV18	16	TRBD2	-	TRBJ2-7	TGTGCCAGCTCACCAGTGGTGGCTAGCGGATCCTACGAGCAGTACTTC	CASSPVVASGSYEQYF
TRBV21-1	15	-	few	TRBJ2-5	TGTGCCAGCAGCAAAGGATTCGGACTCCAAGAGACCCAGTACTTC	CASSKGFGLQETQYF
TRBV6-6	15	-	-	TRBJ1-6	TGTGCCAGCAGTGACCTGGGGGGGGCGAACTCACCCCTCCACTTT	CASSDLGGANSPLHF
TRBV18	13	-	-	TRBJ2-7	TGTGCCAGCTCACCACCGGGTCCTAGCCCGCAGTACTTC	CASSPPGPSPQYF
TRBV28	12	-	-	TRBJ2-7	TGTGCCAGCAGTTCGACAGTCTACGAGCAGTACTTC	CASSSTVYEQYF
TRBV9	15	-	-	TRBJ1-1	TGTGCCAGCACCCAATATAGTCCGGGGTACACTGAAGCTTTCTTT	CASTQYSPGYTEAFF
TRBV5-8	13	-	-	TRBJ2-7	TGTGCCAGCAGCTTCAGGGGCTCATACGAGCAGTACTTC	CASSFRGSYEQYF
TRBV6-5	13	-	-	TRBJ2-7	TGTGCCAGCAGCCGACTACCACCCTACGAGCAGTACTTC	CASSRLPPYEQYF
TRBV30	13	-	-	TRBJ1-2	TGTGCCTGGAGTCCCTATACAGGTAGCCGCTACACCTTC	CAWSPYTGSRYTF
TRBV29-1	14	TRBD1	-	TRBJ2-7	TGCAGCGTGGAAACGGACAGGGGGCTCGACGAGCAGTACTTC	CSVETDRGLDEQYF
TRBV9	14	-	-	TRBJ2-5	TGTGCCAGCAGCGTTCGGGGAGTCCAAGAGACCCAGTACTTC	CASSVRGVQETQYF
TRBV2	14	-	-	TRBJ2-5	TGTGCCAGCAGTGAAGGGTGGGGGGAAGAGACCCAGTACTTC	CASSEGWGEETQYF
TRBV7-2	14	-	-	TRBJ2-2	TGTGCCAGCAGCTTGGGAGTGAACACCGGGGAGCTGTTTTTT	CASSLGVNTGELFF
TRBV7-2	14	-	few	TRBJ1-2	TGTGCCAGCAGCACGGGACCGGGGGAAATCGGCTACACCTTC	CASSTGPGEIGYTF
TRBV18	13	-	-	TRBJ1-1	TGTGCCAGCTCACCAAACCTGGAGGGGGAAGCTTTCTTT	CASSPNLEGEAFF
TRBV28	12	-	-	TRBJ2-7	TGTGCCAGCAGACAGGGTACGGGCGAGCAGTACTTC	CASRQGTGEQYF
TRBV5-1	15	-	-	TRBJ1-4	TGCGCCAGCAGTCCTGACAGACGCCCCAATGAAAAACTGTTTTTT	CASSPDRRPNEKLFF
TRBV9	16	TRBD1	-	TRBJ1-2	TGTGCCAGCAGCCCACAGACAGGGAGGTCAAACTATGGCTACACCTTC	CASSPQTGRSNYGYTF
TRBV2	15	TRBD2	-	TRBJ2-2	TGTGCCAGCAGTCGACTAGCGGAATACACCGGGGAGCTGTTTTTT	CASSRLAEYTGELFF